This T cell receptor beta chain stems from a study of blood T cell repertoires in COVID-19. Whole-study context: The study drew acute and convalescent COVID-19 samples from the United States, Italy and Spain. From T cells, B-cell-depleted T cells, or PBMCs came the material, which was cDNA or gDNA.

Germline V gene data show CDR1 as DFQATT and CDR2 as SNEGSKA (reference sequence). The CDR3 loop spans 11 amino acids. Authors' analysis steps: Nucleated cell number was recorded as an estimate derived from reference gene primer amplification. The protocol was immunoSEQ multiplex PCR, while the TCRdb copy is restricted to in-frame clones and leaves out a portion. That table supplies the V and J calls and clone size; D and trimming were determined from the DNA. The sample includes some 150,000 clones, 80% to 90% of them seen just once. The sample consisted of peripheral blood. The sequence came from a woman aged 55-70 years with active COVID-19. The V and J genes are TRBV20-1 and TRBJ2-7, with D possibly being TRBD1 (6 bases). The CDR3 reads CRIQGPYEQYF. The CDR3 nucleotides read TGCAGAATACAGGGCCCCTACGAGCAGTACTTC.